This T cell receptor beta chain was sequenced for a study of a mutant IDH1 vaccine in newly diagnosed glioma. As to time point: baseline, week 1 (first vaccination visit). Documented treatment: pre-vaccination baseline after standard-of-care therapy. On this clone: As yet, its antigen is unknown.

Profiled with immunoSEQ multiplex PCR; TCRdb holds only in-frame clones, not every one. This sample has roughly 32,000 clones, with over 60% found just once. Germline assignment: CDR1 SEHNR and CDR2 FQNEAQ (reference sequence). V shed 5 bases, J shed 5 bases, and the junction held 17 bases outside the gene matches. The CDR3 consists of 18 residues. Points from the study as a whole: A vaccine-induced immune response developed in about 93% of the patients.

The chain carries TRBV7-9 and TRBJ1-1, with 10 nucleotides matching TRBD1. This TCR was recovered from a man in his fifties with glioma. Some clones in this sample may be carry-over from other donors' samples. The source material was peripheral blood mononuclear cells (PBMCs), sampled from a glioma patient treated with radiotherapy, temozolomide or both. The CDR3 spells CASSPGGTGAARDTEAFF. CDR3 in DNA: TGTGCCAGCAGCCCAGGCGGGACAGGGGCCGCCCGCGATACTGAAGCTTTCTTT. Using reference TRBV7-9 and TRBJ1-1 for the parts outside the CDR3, the full variable domain is DTGVSQNPRHKITKRGQNVTFRCDPISEHNRLYWYRQTLGQGPEFLTYFQNEAQLEKSRLLSDRFSAERPKGSFSTLEIQRTEQGDSAMYLCASSPGGTGAARDTEAFFGQGTRLTVV.